The sequence of this T cell receptor beta chain was determined in a study of immune evolution from preneoplasia to lung adenocarcinoma. Study observations and caveats: Later-stage lesions appeared to have more T cells, more diversity, less clonality. KRAS-mutant nodules had the highest T cell clonality.

Worth noting for this clone: What it binds is unknown.

This CDR3 has 15 residues. Germline values: CDR1 MGHRA, CDR2 YSYEKL. J was trimmed by 2 bases and V by 1 base; bases with no gene match: 0. Resections took place in Japan or China from about 2014 to 2017. Macro-dissection enriched premalignant or tumor cells before nucleic acid extraction. Profiling relied on immunoSEQ multiplex PCR, and the TCRdb table lists in-frame clones only, not all of them. The sample lists some 7,400 clones, about 85% occurring once. V and J are TRBV4-1 and TRBJ2-5, with TRBD1 matching 11 bases. This sequence was found in a person aged 65-85 years with lung adenocarcinoma. Sequencing was done on a sample of FFPE minimally invasive lung adenocarcinoma tissue. CDR3 bases: TGCGCCAGCAGCCAAGGGGACAGGGGGCAAGAGACCCAGTACTTC. It encodes CASSQGDRGQETQYF.